This T cell receptor (beta chain) was sequenced during a study of shared clonotypes between healthy human individuals. Across the study: With ages of 18 to 49, the donors were two women and a few men.

The length of the CDR3 is 13 residues. The germline V and J ends were trimmed by 3 bases and 3 bases, with 6 bases remaining between them. Looked up from germline, CDR1 is SNHLY and CDR2 is FYNNEI. The study ran the assay at deep level. The repertoire was sequenced with immunoSEQ multiplex PCR; TCRdb's copy has only in-frame clones and lacks some. The sample carries about 2.4 million clones, under 95% recorded once. In the case of this clone: The same CDR3 arises from other DNA sequences in this sample as well.

The V and J genes are TRBV2 and TRBJ2-1; D is uncertain. What was sequenced was naive CD4+ T cells from PBMCs. Documented subset: CD45RA+ positively selected. This receptor was identified in a man between 18 and 29 years old in good health. Some clones in this sample may be carry-over from other donors' samples. CDR3: CASSEGFYNEQFF. As DNA, the CDR3 is TGTGCCAGCAGTGAGGGCTTCTACAATGAGCAGTTCTTC. The full variable domain, rest sourced from reference TRBV2 and TRBJ2-1, is EPEVTQTPSHQVTQMGQEVILRCVPISNHLYFYWYRQILGQKVEFLVSFYNNEISEKSEIFDDQFSVERPDGSNFTLKIRSTKLEDSAMYFCASSEGFYNEQFFGPGTRLTVL.